These 29 T cell receptor beta chains came from one sample sequenced in a study of identical twins. TCRdb used MiXCR to reprocess the 5' RACE reads, holding one entry per CDR3 protein. The sample carries about 520,000 distinct CDR3 sequences, 20% to 25% recorded once. The same specimen was also included in a second study, on T cells expressing NK-cell markers.

Input material: CD4+ T cells sorted from blood. These receptors were collected from a woman aged 18-29 years in good health.

The V and J genes are TRBV7-6 and TRBJ1-5; tentative D call: TRBD1 (5 bases). The CDR3 length is 14 residues. The germline V and J ends were trimmed by 4 bases and 3 bases, with 10 bases remaining between them. CDR1 and CDR2 from the germline V gene are SGHVS and FNYEAQ. CDR3 sequence (DNA): TGTGCCAGCAGCTCCCGGGGGGTCAATCAGCCCCAGCATTTT. The encoded protein is CASSSRGVNQPQHF.

This clonotype was found a few times. The chain combines TRBV3-1 with TRBJ2-5; D is ambiguous. This CDR3 is 16 amino acids long. V was cut by 2 bases and J by 3 bases, with 16 bases left in between. Germline assignment: CDR1 LGHDT and CDR2 YNNKEL (reference sequence). The CDR3 sequence: CASSQPQRILKETQYF. The CDR3 DNA follows: TGTGCCAGCAGCCAACCTCAACGCATATTGAAAGAGACCCAGTACTTC.

This clonotype was found many times. The J gene is TRBJ1-1, the V gene TRBV5-1; 9 nucleotides align to TRBD1. The CDR3 consists of 15 residues. The ends lost 4 bases at V and 6 bases at J; junction bases unmatched: 10. Germline lookup yields CDR1 SGHRS and CDR2 YFSETQ. The CDR3 spells CASSKGTGRLAEAFF. CDR3 in DNA: TGCGCCAGCAGCAAAGGGACAGGGAGATTGGCTGAAGCTTTCTTT.

The rearrangement uses TRBV5-4 and TRBJ2-3; 12 bases fit TRBD2. The CDR3 loop spans 16 amino acids. Germline CDR1 is SGHNT and CDR2 is YYREEE (reference sequence). Trimming took 4 bases from V and 5 from J; bases not matched to a gene: 8. CDR3 sequence: CASSPRASGGGDTQYF. DNA of the CDR3: TGTGCCAGCAGCCCTAGGGCTAGCGGGGGGGGAGATACGCAGTATTTT.

This clonotype was counted ten times or more. The rearrangement joins TRBV29-1 to TRBJ2-1; no firm D call. The germline V and J ends were trimmed by 7 bases and 10 bases, with 14 bases remaining between them. The CDR3 runs 11 residues. The V gene's germline CDR1 is SQVTM and CDR2 ANQGSEA. CDR3 amino acids: CSGRLGGEQFF. DNA for the CDR3: TGCAGCGGACGCCTGGGCGGAGAGCAGTTCTTC.

This clonotype was seen ten or more times. The CDR3 loop is CASSYSKGNTEAFF. CDR3 bases: TGTGCCAGCAGTTACTCGAAGGGGAACACTGAAGCTTTCTTT. The V call is TRBV6-5, the J call TRBJ1-1, with no clear D. CDR1 MNHEY and CDR2 SVGAGI come from the germline V gene. The V end was cut by 0 bases, the J end by 1 base, with 6 bases between. CDR3 length: 14 residues.

This clonotype has only a few counts. The chain has TRBV5-1 and TRBJ1-2; no firm D call. The germline CDR1 and CDR2 sequences are SGHRS and YFSETQ. The CDR3 runs to 13 residues. V dropped 2 bases and J dropped 6 bases, with 11 bases sitting between them. The CDR3 spells CASSLRQTHGYTF. CDR3 DNA sequence: TGCGCCAGCAGCTTACGGCAGACCCATGGCTACACCTTC.

This clonotype came up a few times. The chain is built from TRBV18 and TRBJ2-7; no clear D gene. This CDR3 has 16 amino acids. Germline CDR1 KGHSH, CDR2 LQKENI. Trimming cost V 2 bases and J 2 bases, with 16 bases left between them. CDR3 nucleotide sequence: TGTGCCAGCTCACCATGGAGAAGTGGGTCCCCCTACGAGCAGTACTTC. Translating it yields CASSPWRSGSPYEQYF.

This clonotype was seen only a few times. The genes are TRBV12-3 or TRBV12-4 and TRBJ1-1; the D gene is possibly TRBD1 (5 bases). CDR3 length equals 15 residues. The V and J ends lost 3 bases and 8 bases respectively, with 19 bases between them. The CDR3 is CASSFWRLSGTEAFF. CDR3 DNA: TGTGCCAGCAGTTTTTGGCGGTTATCCGGGACGGAAGCTTTCTTT.

This chain uses TRBV20-1 with TRBJ2-3; maybe TRBD2 (6 bases). The CDR3 is 15 residues long. The germline gives CDR1 DFQATT, CDR2 SNEGSKA (reference sequence). The V gene lost 2 bases and the J gene lost 2 bases, with 14 bases spanning the gap. CDR3 amino acids: CSARIAAKITDTQYF. CDR3 in DNA: TGCAGTGCTAGAATAGCGGCAAAGATCACAGATACGCAGTATTTT.

This clonotype was found a few times. V is TRBV15 and J is TRBJ2-1; TRBD2 might be the D (6 bases). The CDR3 loop spans 15 amino acids. Trimming took off 5 bases at V and 8 bases at J, with 19 bases between the two ends. Germline-derived CDR1 and CDR2 are LNHNV and YYDKDF (reference sequence). The CDR3 coding sequence is TGTGCCACCAGCCGTCGGGGGAACCACGGCGATGAGCAGTTCTTC. Encoded protein: CATSRRGNHGDEQFF.

The chain joins TRBV20-1 to TRBJ2-7; possible D gene TRBD2, 6 bases. Trimming cost V 6 bases and J 3 bases, with 18 bases left between them. The germline V gene encodes CDR1 DFQATT and CDR2 SNEGSKA (reference sequence). The CDR3 spans 14 residues. This CDR3 is CSASPPAGYYEQYF. As DNA, the CDR3 is TGCAGTGCCTCTCCCCCAGCGGGTTACTACGAGCAGTACTTC.

This clonotype was counted a few times. Here the CDR3 reads CASSPKINTEAFF. In DNA form, the CDR3 reads TGTGCCAGCTCACCCAAGATAAACACTGAAGCTTTCTTT. This rearrangement joins TRBV18 to TRBJ1-1; no firm D call. Germline V gives CDR1 KGHSH, CDR2 LQKENI. This CDR3 has 13 amino acids. The V end lost 3 bases, the J end lost 2 bases, and 7 bases lay between the germline ends.

The V and J genes are TRBV7-6 and TRBJ2-7; weak D call: TRBD2 (5 bases). With 4 bases removed from V and 7 bases from J, the gap between germline ends came to 11 bases. This CDR3 has 12 residues. CDR1 SGHVS and CDR2 FNYEAQ come from the germline V gene. The CDR3 is CASSSLTKEQYF. DNA of the CDR3: TGTGCCAGCAGCTCCTTGACTAAGGAGCAGTACTTC.

This chain uses TRBV5-1 with TRBJ2-2, with TRBD2 matching 7 bases. The V segment lost 3 bases and the J segment 6 bases; nucleotides outside the gene matches: 11. This CDR3 has 16 amino acids. CDR1 is SGHRS, CDR2 YFSETQ, per germline. The CDR3 loop is CASSSFLAVGAGELFF. The CDR3 DNA is TGCGCCAGCAGCTCGTTTCTAGCGGTGGGCGCCGGGGAGCTGTTTTTT.

CDR3: CASRGQGTGNTEAFF. The CDR3 DNA reads as TGCGCCAGCAGGGGACAGGGGACGGGGAACACTGAAGCTTTCTTT. J is TRBJ1-1 and V is TRBV5-1, with TRBD1 matching 10 bases. CDR3 length: 15 amino acids. Looked up from germline, CDR1 is SGHRS and CDR2 is YFSETQ. The ends lost 5 bases at V and 1 base at J; junction bases unmatched: 5.

This rearrangement joins TRBV5-1 to TRBJ2-1, with 8 positions matching TRBD2. The CDR3 spans 15 residues. V lost 0 bases to trimming and J lost 7 bases; unmatched junction nucleotides: 6. CDR1 and CDR2 (germline): SGHRS, YFSETQ. The CDR3 DNA sequence: TGCGCCAGCAGCTTGGTGTTAGCGGGACGAAATGAGCAGTTCTTC. As protein: CASSLVLAGRNEQFF. The full variable domain, completed using reference TRBV5-1 and TRBJ2-1, is KAGVTQTPRYLIKTRGQQVTLSCSPISGHRSVSWYQQTPGQGLQFLFEYFSETQRNKGNFPGRFSGRQFSNSRSEMNVSTLELGDSALYLCASSLVLAGRNEQFFGPGTRLTVL.

The chain recombines TRBV12-3 or TRBV12-4 with TRBJ1-1, with 8 bases aligning to TRBD1. This CDR3 has 14 residues. Trimming took 7 bases from V and 2 from J; bases not matched to a gene: 6. The CDR3: CASTSDRENTEAFF. CDR3 bases: TGTGCCAGCACCTCGGACAGGGAAAACACTGAAGCTTTCTTT.

This clonotype was observed once. V and J are TRBV9 and TRBJ2-7; D is undetermined. There are 14 residues in the CDR3. Trimming shortened V by 0 bases and J by 2 bases, and 9 bases separated the two germline ends. The germline CDR1 and CDR2 sequences are SGDLS and YYNGEE. The CDR3 reads CASSVEPATYEQYF. DNA for the CDR3: TGTGCCAGCAGCGTAGAGCCGGCCACCTACGAGCAGTACTTC.

The genes are TRBV29-1 and TRBJ1-3; TRBD1 agrees at 8 bases. The CDR3 loop spans 15 amino acids. Trimming removed 4 bases from V and 4 bases from J; junction bases left unmatched: 9. Germline V gene sequence: CDR1 SQVTM, CDR2 ANQGSEA. CDR3 sequence: CSVGMGQAAGNTIYF. As DNA, the CDR3 is TGCAGCGTTGGCATGGGACAGGCCGCGGGAAACACCATATATTTT.

The V and J genes are TRBV12-3 or TRBV12-4 and TRBJ2-7; D not certain. The CDR3 is 12 amino acids. Trimming removed 7 bases at V and 4 bases at J, with 11 bases between. Here the CDR3 DNA reads TGTGCCAGCACTACATCCCCTTACGAGCAGTACTTC. Its translation is CASTTSPYEQYF.

This clonotype occurred a few times. The chain joins TRBV6-5 to TRBJ2-1; 8 bases are shared with TRBD2. CDR3 length equals 15 residues. Germline values: CDR1 MNHEY, CDR2 SVGAGI. The trim removed 8 bases at V and 5 bases at J, leaving 11 bases unmatched. CDR3 DNA sequence: TGTGCCAGCTGTTTGGTCGGGGGGGCCCACAATGAGCAGTTCTTC. Encoded protein: CASCLVGGAHNEQFF.

The sample holds a few counts of this clonotype. This chain joins TRBV20-1 and TRBJ1-4; D is perhaps TRBD1 (5 bases). The CDR3 has 13 amino acids. Trimming took 3 bases from V and 8 from J, leaving 13 bases between them. Per the germline V gene, CDR1 is DFQATT and CDR2 is SNEGSKA (reference sequence). The CDR3 DNA reads as TGCAGTGCTAGGGGGGAGCTGGGGGAAAAACTGTTTTTT. Its translation: CSARGELGEKLFF.

There are many counts of this clonotype. The chain has TRBV12-3 or TRBV12-4 and TRBJ2-5; D possibly corresponds to TRBD2 (5 bases). The CDR3 has 14 residues. Trimming cost V 6 bases and J 4 bases, with 15 bases left between them. The DNA of the CDR3 is TGTGCCAGCAGCAGAACTGGCGGAGGAGAGACCCAGTACTTC. As protein: CASSRTGGGETQYF.

The sample holds many counts of this clonotype. The J gene is TRBJ1-1, the V gene TRBV18; D is uncertain. Trimming shortened V by 3 bases and J by 3 bases, and 17 bases separated the two germline ends. The CDR3 loop spans 16 amino acids. Looked up from germline, CDR1 is KGHSH and CDR2 is LQKENI. The CDR3 reads CASSPYQARDYTEAFF. CDR3 DNA sequence: TGTGCCAGCTCACCTTATCAGGCCAGAGACTACACTGAAGCTTTCTTT.

The chain links TRBV29-1 to TRBJ2-3; TRBD2 agrees at 12 bases. CDR1 is SQVTM, CDR2 ANQGSEA, per germline. This CDR3 has 14 residues. The trim removed 7 bases at V and 4 bases at J, leaving 6 bases unmatched. The CDR3 is CSGETSGGADTQYF. DNA of the CDR3: TGCAGCGGAGAGACTAGCGGGGGCGCAGATACGCAGTATTTT.

The chain couples TRBV14 to TRBJ2-5, with D unclear. CDR1 is SGHDN and CDR2 is FVKESK in the germline V gene. The CDR3 is 13 amino acids. V lost 2 bases and J lost 5, with 9 bases in between. The CDR3 DNA follows: TGTGCCAGCAGCCAACTCATCGGGGAGACCCAGTACTTC. Its translation: CASSQLIGETQYF.

The rearrangement links TRBV6-1 to TRBJ1-3; the D gene is possibly TRBD1 (6 bases). V lost 6 bases and J lost 0, with 12 bases in between. CDR3 size: 15 residues. Germline V gene sequence: CDR1 MNHNS, CDR2 SASEGT. CDR3: CASSRQANSGNTIYF. For the CDR3, the DNA is TGTGCCAGCAGCCGACAGGCCAACTCTGGAAACACCATATATTTT.

This clonotype was counted a few times. The rearrangement links TRBV5-1 to TRBJ2-7; 7 bases match TRBD2. The CDR3 consists of 14 residues. V lost 3 bases, J lost 2 bases, and 5 bases stayed unmatched. Germline lookup yields CDR1 SGHRS and CDR2 YFSETQ. This CDR3 is CASSSGGGTYEQYF. In DNA form, the CDR3 reads TGCGCCAGCAGCTCTGGCGGGGGAACCTACGAGCAGTACTTC.